The clone carrying this TCR beta chain was seen just once. The data originate from a study of OX40 agonist ivuxolimab in advanced cancers. In the study overall: Dose-escalation cases comprised hepatocellular carcinoma, melanoma, renal cell or head and neck cancer. Partial responses, seen in three patients, involved one hepatocellular carcinoma and two cutaneous melanomas.

J was trimmed by 5 bases and V by 2 bases; bases with no gene match: 9. The germline CDR1 and CDR2 sequences are GTSNPN and SVGIG (reference sequence). The CDR3 is 16 amino acids. The assay was immunoSEQ multiplex PCR, and TCRdb's table has in-frame clones only and misses some. Counted here are approximately 70,000 clones, less than 85% occurring once; the ten biggest clones make up 0.8% to 1%. The source of this sequence is an adult with an advanced solid tumor such as melanoma, head and neck, liver or kidney cancer. This specimen was CD4+ or CD8+ T cells sorted from blood, taken in a trial of the OX40 agonist ivuxolimab. The chain combines TRBV30 with TRBJ2-3; 11 nucleotides agree with TRBD2. The CDR3 sequence is CAWSSRTSGWGDTQYF. CDR3 bases: TGTGCCTGGAGTTCTCGGACTAGCGGGTGGGGAGATACGCAGTATTTT.